Included here is one T cell receptor (beta chain) sequence, with context. The same CDR3 is also encoded by other DNA sequences in this sample. Method: immunoSEQ multiplex PCR; TCRdb's copy keeps in-frame clones and lacks some. The repertoire consists of roughly 200,000 clones, with around nine tenths occurring once and the leading ten covering approximately 7.7%. The record originates from a study of cytomegalovirus exposure and HLA in healthy donors. V was pared by 3 bases and J by 3 bases, with 3 bases between. The CDR3 loop spans 11 amino acids. The germline CDR1 and CDR2 sequences are DFQATT and SNEGSKA (reference sequence).

The chain is built from TRBV20-1 and TRBJ1-3, with D unresolved. This sequence was found in a man in his thirties or forties in good health and CMV-seropositive. The sequencing sample was made of PBMCs. In DNA form, the CDR3 reads TGCAGTGCTAGGGGTGGAAACACCATATATTTT. Amino acid sequence: CSARGGNTIYF.